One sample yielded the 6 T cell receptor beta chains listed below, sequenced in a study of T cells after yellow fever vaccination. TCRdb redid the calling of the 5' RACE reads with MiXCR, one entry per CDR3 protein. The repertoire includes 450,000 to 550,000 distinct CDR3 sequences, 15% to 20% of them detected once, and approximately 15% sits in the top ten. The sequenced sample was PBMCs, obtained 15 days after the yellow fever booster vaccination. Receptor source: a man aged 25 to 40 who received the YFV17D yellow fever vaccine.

The CDR3 protein is CASSLVAADRKDTQYF. In DNA, the CDR3 is TGTGCCAGCAGCTTAGTAGCTGCGGACCGGAAGGATACGCAGTATTTT. The rearrangement uses TRBV7-6 and TRBJ2-3; no reliable D call. The CDR3 has 16 residues. CDR1 is SGHVS, CDR2 FNYEAQ, per germline. Deletions cut 1 base from V and 6 bases from J, with 17 bases between.

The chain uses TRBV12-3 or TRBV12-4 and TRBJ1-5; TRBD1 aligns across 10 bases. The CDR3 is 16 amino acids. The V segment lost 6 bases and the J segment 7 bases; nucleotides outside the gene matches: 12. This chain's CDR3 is CASSSMTGGAGQPQHF. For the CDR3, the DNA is TGTGCCAGCAGCTCAATGACAGGGGGCGCAGGACAGCCCCAGCATTTT.

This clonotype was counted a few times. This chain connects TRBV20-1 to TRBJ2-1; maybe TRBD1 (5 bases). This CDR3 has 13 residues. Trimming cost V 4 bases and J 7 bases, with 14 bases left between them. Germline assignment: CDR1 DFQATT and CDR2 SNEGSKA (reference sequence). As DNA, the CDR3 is TGCAGTGCTATTCCGTTCCGGACAAATGAGCAGTTCTTC. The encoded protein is CSAIPFRTNEQFF.

The CDR3 here is CASHDRRYPYEQYF. The CDR3 DNA reads TGTGCCAGCCACGATCGGAGATACCCCTACGAGCAGTACTTC. The chain has TRBV7-2 and TRBJ2-7; D unclear. The CDR3 extends over 14 amino acids. From germline, CDR1 is SGHTA and CDR2 FQGNSA. V was clipped by 8 bases and J by 2 bases, with 16 bases between them. Full variable domain (outside the CDR3, taken from reference TRBV7-2 and TRBJ2-7): GAGVSQSPSNKVTEKGKDVELRCDPISGHTALYWYRQSLGQGLEFLIYFQGNSAPDKSGLPSDRFSAERTGGSVSTLTIQRTQQEDSAVYLCASHDRRYPYEQYFGPGTRLTVT.

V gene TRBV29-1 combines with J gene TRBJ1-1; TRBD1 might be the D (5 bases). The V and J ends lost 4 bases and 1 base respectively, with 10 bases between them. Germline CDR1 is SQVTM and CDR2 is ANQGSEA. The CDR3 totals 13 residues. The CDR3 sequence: CSVVRGQNTEAFF. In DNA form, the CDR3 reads TGCAGCGTTGTAAGGGGTCAGAACACTGAAGCTTTCTTT. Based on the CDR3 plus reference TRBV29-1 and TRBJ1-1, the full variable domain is SAVISQKPSRDICQRGTSLTIQCQVDSQVTMMFWYRQQPGQSLTLIATANQGSEATYESGFVIDKFPISRPNLTFSTLTVSNMSPEDSSIYLCSVVRGQNTEAFFGQGTRLTVV.

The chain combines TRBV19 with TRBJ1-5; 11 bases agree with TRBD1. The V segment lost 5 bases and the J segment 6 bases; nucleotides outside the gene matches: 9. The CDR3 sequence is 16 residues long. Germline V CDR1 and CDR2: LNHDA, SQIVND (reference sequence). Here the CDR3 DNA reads TGTGCCAGTAGTTCTTGGACAGGGGGCTCAGGTCAGCCCCAGCATTTT. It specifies CASSSWTGGSGQPQHF.